This T cell receptor beta chain derives from a study of T cells in Graves' hyperthyroidism and ophthalmopathy. Amplified TCR beta CDR3 regions derived from RNA transcripts. HTBI primers drove first-round RT-PCR of the TCR CDR3. TCRdb passed the multiplex PCR reads through MiXCR, listing each CDR3 protein once. The repertoire holds roughly 570,000 distinct CDR3 sequences, just over 45% seen once, with about 8.3% in the top ten. Study conclusions and caveats: The model's output predicted ophthalmopathy at a median of roughly 6 months prior to onset.

This clonotype came up many times. Antigen: not known. The clonotype comes from a woman aged 18-35 years with Graves' hyperthyroidism. The sample was peripheral blood or thyroid tissue (not recorded which).

This CDR3 is CASSYSLVTNQPQHF. As DNA, the CDR3 is TGTGCCAGCAGTTACTCTCTGGTGACCAATCAGCCCCAGCATTTT. The rearrangement links TRBV6-6 to TRBJ1-5; D not certain. Germline V gene data show CDR1 as MNHNY and CDR2 as SVGAGI (reference sequence). The CDR3 is made up of 15 amino acids. V lost 0 bases, J lost 3 bases, and 9 bases lay in between.